Listed here are 27 T cell receptor beta chains from one sample, sequenced in a study of T cells in Graves' hyperthyroidism and ophthalmopathy. Using RNA transcripts as the source, TCR beta CDR3 regions were amplified. Using the HTBI primer set, a first-round RT-PCR was run on the TCR CDR3. TCRdb itself ran the multiplex PCR reads through MiXCR, one entry per CDR3 protein. The sample lists 500,000 to 600,000 distinct CDR3 sequences, about 45% occurring once. Sequencing was carried out using peripheral blood or thyroid tissue (not recorded which). The receptors come from an adult woman with Graves' disease, either hyperthyroidism or ophthalmopathy (not recorded which).

The table lists this clonotype with many counts. The rearrangement links TRBV29-1 to TRBJ2-2; D gene ambiguous. The V and J ends lost 2 bases and 3 bases respectively, with 10 bases between them. The CDR3 has 14 residues. Per germline, CDR1 SQVTM and CDR2 ANQGSEA. For the CDR3, the DNA is TGCAGCGTTGAAAGGGCGACGCACACCGGGGAGCTGTTTTTT. Translating it yields CSVERATHTGELFF.

The chain carries TRBV2 and TRBJ2-1; D might be TRBD2 (6 bases). Germline loops: CDR1 SNHLY, CDR2 FYNNEI. The CDR3 loop spans 11 amino acids. V gave up 7 bases and J gave up 8 bases, with 9 bases separating them. In nucleotides, the CDR3 is TGTGCCAGCAAGGAGGGCCATGAGCAGTTCTTC. This sequence encodes CASKEGHEQFF.

This clonotype was counted ten times or more. The V gene is TRBV7-3, the J gene TRBJ2-7; tentative D call: TRBD2 (6 bases). The V gene lost 5 bases and the J gene lost 6 bases, with 17 bases spanning the gap. This CDR3 is built from 14 residues. CDR1 is SGHTA and CDR2 is FQGTGA in the germline V gene. This CDR3 is CASSPTRLSGEQYF. DNA of the CDR3: TGTGCCAGCAGCCCGACTAGGCTCTCGGGCGAGCAGTACTTC.

On this clonotype: One end of the junction fails to match germline, which may point to a read error. The chain links TRBV2 to TRBJ2-7; 7 bases match TRBD2. The germline V gene encodes CDR1 SNHLY and CDR2 FYNNEI. This CDR3 contains 16 residues. CDR3 amino acids: CASSVFAGDNTGELYF. In DNA form, the CDR3 reads TGTGCCAGCAGTGTTTTTGCGGGAGACAACACCGGGGAGCTGTACTTC.

This rearrangement joins TRBV20-1 to TRBJ1-4; 12 bases align to TRBD1. V shed 5 bases and J 6 bases; nucleotides not matched to a gene: 16. Germline-derived CDR1 and CDR2 are DFQATT and SNEGSKA (reference sequence). This CDR3 spans 18 amino acids. The CDR3 region is CSAPRDPGTGGADEKLFF. CDR3 bases: TGCAGTGCTCCTCGAGACCCCGGGACAGGGGGCGCGGATGAAAAACTGTTTTTT.

This clonotype was counted between two and nine times. The V call is TRBV2, the J call TRBJ2-7; D may be TRBD1 or TRBD2 (7 bases each). This CDR3 has 15 amino acids. Germline CDR1 and CDR2: SNHLY and FYNNEI. Trimming removed 11 bases at V and 2 bases at J, with 22 bases between. The CDR3 is CAGSGEDRNTYEQYF. In DNA, the CDR3 is TGTGCCGGAAGCGGGGAGGACAGGAATACCTACGAGCAGTACTTC. Full variable domain (missing parts from reference TRBV2 and TRBJ2-7): EPEVTQTPSHQVTQMGQEVILRCVPISNHLYFYWYRQILGQKVEFLVSFYNNEISEKSEIFDDQFSVERPDGSNFTLKIRSTKLEDSAMYFCAGSGEDRNTYEQYFGPGTRLTVT.

This chain links TRBV7-2 with TRBJ2-2, with D possibly being TRBD1 or TRBD2 (6 bases each). Trimming shortened V by 6 bases and J by 5 bases, and 13 bases separated the two germline ends. This CDR3 has 14 residues. Germline V gives CDR1 SGHTA, CDR2 FQGNSA. The CDR3 loop is CASREGGSTGELFF. CDR3 sequence (DNA): TGTGCCAGCAGAGAAGGGGGGTCGACCGGGGAGCTGTTTTTT.

This clonotype was seen many times. The V gene is TRBV7-2, the J gene TRBJ1-1; D remains ambiguous. CDR1 SGHTA and CDR2 FQGNSA come from the germline V gene. This CDR3 is 15 amino acids long. The V and J ends lost 0 bases and 1 base respectively, with 9 bases between them. CDR3 in amino acids: CASSLAMAWNTEAFF. CDR3 DNA: TGTGCCAGCAGCTTAGCGATGGCTTGGAACACTGAAGCTTTCTTT. The entire variable domain, with the rest obtained from reference TRBV7-2 and TRBJ1-1, is as follows: GAGVSQSPSNKVTEKGKDVELRCDPISGHTALYWYRQSLGQGLEFLIYFQGNSAPDKSGLPSDRFSAERTGGSVSTLTIQRTQQEDSAVYLCASSLAMAWNTEAFFGQGTRLTVV.

This clonotype was detected ten times or more. The CDR3, as DNA: TGTGCCAGTAGAGTAGAGGGGAAACCTGGAAACACCATATATTTT. Protein sequence: CASRVEGKPGNTIYF. The gene calls are TRBV19 and TRBJ1-3; maybe TRBD1 (5 bases). There are 15 residues in the CDR3. V shed 6 bases and J shed 2 bases, with 14 bases lying between them. In germline, CDR1 is LNHDA, CDR2 SQIVND (reference sequence).

This chain links TRBV20-1 with TRBJ2-5, with D possibly being TRBD1 or TRBD2 (5 bases each). This CDR3 spans 9 amino acids. Germline lookup yields CDR1 DFQATT and CDR2 SNEGSKA (reference sequence). Between the trimmed V and J ends, which lost 4 bases and 14 bases, there was a span of 11 bases. The CDR3 loop reads CSATRDHYF. DNA for the CDR3: TGCAGTGCTACAAGGGACCATTACTTC.

This clonotype has a single count. The V and J genes are TRBV19 and TRBJ1-5, with TRBD1 as a possible D gene (5 bases). This CDR3 has 14 residues. V lost 3 bases to trimming and J lost 7 bases, with 13 bases between them. Germline values: CDR1 LNHDA, CDR2 SQIVND (reference sequence). This CDR3 is CASSIWQGGQPQHF. Written as DNA, the CDR3 is TGTGCCAGTAGTATTTGGCAGGGAGGACAGCCCCAGCATTTT. Variable domain in full (rest from reference TRBV19 and TRBJ1-5): DGGITQSPKYLFRKEGQNVTLSCEQNLNHDAMYWYRQDPGQGLRLIYYSQIVNDFQKGDIAEGYSVSREKKESFPLTVTSAQKNPTAFYLCASSIWQGGQPQHFGDGTRLSIL.

This clonotype showed up just a few times. V gene TRBV5-8 combines with J gene TRBJ1-5, with 12 bases identical to TRBD1. Germline-derived CDR1 and CDR2 are SGHTS and YDEGEE. Germline trimming cut 3 bases from V and 6 bases from J; bases unmatched to any gene: 7. CDR3 length equals 16 residues. This CDR3 reads CASSYGTGGRGQPQHF. CDR3 nucleotides: TGTGCCAGCAGCTATGGGACAGGGGGCCGAGGTCAGCCCCAGCATTTT.

The chain recombines TRBV18 with TRBJ2-5; perhaps D is TRBD1 or TRBD2 (6 bases each). CDR3 length equals 14 residues. CDR1 is KGHSH and CDR2 is LQKENI in the germline V gene. V was cut by 0 bases and J by 9 bases, with 14 bases left in between. DNA for the CDR3: TGTGCCAGCTCACCACCAGGGGGAGGTCAGCCCCAGTACTTC. As protein: CASSPPGGGQPQYF.

The table lists this clonotype with many counts. The rearrangement uses TRBV20-1 and TRBJ2-2; weak D call: TRBD2 (5 bases). Germline V gene data show CDR1 as DFQATT and CDR2 as SNEGSKA (reference sequence). With 0 bases removed from V and 6 bases from J, the gap between germline ends came to 11 bases. The CDR3 runs to 14 residues. The CDR3 loop is CSARDARGSGELFF. CDR3 coding DNA: TGCAGTGCTAGAGATGCCCGGGGTTCCGGGGAGCTGTTTTTT.

The rearrangement uses TRBV4-1 and TRBJ1-5, with D unclear. Trimming took 2 bases from V and 1 from J, leaving 12 bases between them. This CDR3 is 16 amino acids long. Germline CDR1 and CDR2: MGHRA and YSYEKL. As DNA, the CDR3 is TGCGCCAGCAGCCAACCCACTGCGGGGAGCAATCAGCCCCAGCATTTT. This translates into CASSQPTAGSNQPQHF.

J is TRBJ1-1 and V is TRBV6-2 or TRBV6-3; D might be TRBD1 (6 bases). V lost 5 bases to trimming and J lost 3 bases, with 10 bases between them. The CDR3 consists of 13 residues. Looked up from germline, CDR1 is MNHEY and CDR2 is SVGEGT. The DNA for the CDR3 is TGTGCCAGCAGTAACAGGGTTGACACTGAAGCTTTCTTT. Its protein is CASSNRVDTEAFF.

As for this clonotype: The junction differs from germline at one of its ends, possibly a read error. The chain recombines TRBV20-1 with TRBJ1-3; no definite D call. The V gene's germline CDR1 is DFQATT and CDR2 SNEGSKA (reference sequence). The CDR3 length is 13 residues. The CDR3 region has the DNA TGCAGTGCTAGAGATATGGCTGGCAACACCATATATTTT. Translating gives CSARDMAGNTIYF.

The sample holds many counts of this clonotype. This rearrangement joins TRBV9 to TRBJ1-2; 10 bases agree with TRBD1. Germline V gives CDR1 SGDLS, CDR2 YYNGEE. V shed 6 bases, J shed 8 bases, and the junction held 4 bases outside the gene matches. The CDR3 has 12 amino acids. CDR3 coding DNA: TGTGCCAGCACGGGACAGGGGACCGGCTACACCTTC. This gives the protein CASTGQGTGYTF.

In its sample, this clonotype was seen a few times. The CDR3 DNA is TGTGCCAGCAGCTCCCTTCGGGTGGGAGGGCCCTACGAGCAGTACTTC. Its protein is CASSSLRVGGPYEQYF. This sequence joins TRBV5-6 and TRBJ2-7; 7 bases line up with TRBD2. This CDR3 is built from 16 residues. Germline lookup yields CDR1 SGHDT and CDR2 YYEEEE. V shed 3 bases, J shed 2 bases, and the junction held 11 bases outside the gene matches.

The chain combines TRBV29-1 with TRBJ2-2, with TRBD2 matching over 12 bases. Germline-derived CDR1 and CDR2 are SQVTM and ANQGSEA. CDR3 length equals 14 residues. With 6 bases clipped from V and 7 bases from J, the junction kept 6 bases outside the gene matches. As DNA, the CDR3 is TGCAGCGTACCTAGCGGGAGGGCCGTCGGGGAGCTGTTTTTT. This translates into CSVPSGRAVGELFF.

With respect to this clonotype: Since a much larger clone is just one base distant, this may be a read error. The chain recombines TRBV10-3 with TRBJ1-2; 8 positions match TRBD1. The V and J ends lost 3 bases and 6 bases, in that order; junction bases with no gene match: 9. CDR1 is ENHRY, CDR2 SYGVKD, per germline. The CDR3 is made up of 15 amino acids. This chain's CDR3 is CAISEPGRGQDGYTF. CDR3 bases: TGTGCCATCAGTGAACCTGGCAGGGGGCAGGATGGCTACACCTTC.

V and J are TRBV20-1 and TRBJ2-7, with TRBD2 as a possible D gene (5 bases). From germline, CDR1 is DFQATT and CDR2 SNEGSKA (reference sequence). Trimming took 0 bases from V and 7 from J, leaving 13 bases between them. This CDR3 comprises 13 residues. CDR3 sequence: CSARDPWAGEQYF. In DNA, the CDR3 is TGCAGTGCTAGAGACCCCTGGGCGGGTGAGCAGTACTTC.

J is TRBJ1-1 and V is TRBV6-5, with no clear D. The CDR3 covers 14 residues. Per the germline V gene, CDR1 is MNHEY and CDR2 is SVGAGI. V was clipped by 3 bases and J by 2 bases, with 10 bases between them. Written as DNA, the CDR3 is TGTGCCAGCAGTTATACGGGAAGTAACACTGAAGCTTTCTTT. Amino acids: CASSYTGSNTEAFF.

The J gene is TRBJ2-6, the V gene TRBV7-2; D remains ambiguous. Trimming stripped 5 bases from V and 4 bases from J, with 9 bases between. There are 14 residues in the CDR3. Germline CDR1 and CDR2: SGHTA and FQGNSA. The CDR3 region has the DNA TGTGCCAGCAGCCCCGTTAAAGGGGCCAACGTCCTGACTTTC. This encodes CASSPVKGANVLTF.

This chain joins TRBV4-2 and TRBJ2-2; D not certain. The CDR3 totals 16 residues. Germline V CDR1 and CDR2: LGHNA, YNFKEQ. The V and J ends lost 4 bases and 2 bases respectively, with 14 bases between them. CDR3 protein: CASSRYSRTNTGELFF. In nucleotides, the CDR3 is TGTGCCAGCAGCCGGTATTCACGGACCAACACCGGGGAGCTGTTTTTT.

This clonotype was seen many times. V and J are TRBV12-3 or TRBV12-4 and TRBJ1-4, with D possibly matching TRBD1 (6 bases). The CDR3 loop spans 14 amino acids. Between the trimmed V and J ends, which lost 5 bases and 7 bases, there was a span of 14 bases. The CDR3 DNA sequence: TGTGCCAGCAGTCACGCAGGGGTATTTGAAAAACTGTTTTTT. This encodes CASSHAGVFEKLFF.

The table lists this clonotype with many counts. The chain is built from TRBV7-2 and TRBJ2-7; TRBD2 is a possible D gene (7 bases). The CDR3 length is 14 residues. The ends were cut back, 6 bases at V and 3 bases at J, with 15 bases in the middle. CDR1 is SGHTA, CDR2 FQGNSA, per germline. The CDR3 bases are TGTGCCAGCAGTACGTGGGGAGGGGGCTACGAGCAGTACTTC. Translation gives CASSTWGGGYEQYF. Looking up the rest from reference TRBV7-2 and TRBJ2-7 gives the full variable domain: GAGVSQSPSNKVTEKGKDVELRCDPISGHTALYWYRQSLGQGLEFLIYFQGNSAPDKSGLPSDRFSAERTGGSVSTLTIQRTQQEDSAVYLCASSTWGGGYEQYFGPGTRLTVT.